A single sample is the source of the 24 T cell receptor delta chains below, sequenced in a study of γδ T cells in repeated Plasmodium falciparum infection. Vgamma9/Vdelta2+ and Vdelta2-negative gammadelta T cells were flow-sorted from PBMC for bulk sequencing. TCRdb re-called the multiplex PCR reads with CATT. This table holds roughly 50,000 delta-chain clones, about 1.5% found once. Sequencing input: gamma-delta T cells from blood. The source is a pool of human donors (malaria-infected and uninfected, not separated).

This clone showed up just a few times. V is TRDV1 and J is TRDJ1; the match to TRDD3 covers 7 bases. Germline matching of the DNA provided the J gene here, since TCRdb leaves it blank. With 1 base clipped from V and 0 bases from J, the junction kept 23 bases outside the gene matches. The CDR3 is 22 amino acids. The germline V gene has CDR1 TSWWSYY and CDR2 QGS. The CDR3 DNA reads as TGTGCTCTTGGGGAACCCGGTCCTAATGAGGGGATAGCCACCTTATACACCGATAAACTCATCTTT. It yields the protein CALGEPGPNEGIATLYTDKLIF.

This clone was counted ten times or more. This chain uses TRDV1 with TRDJ1; 12 nucleotides agree with TRDD3. The CDR3 extends over 21 amino acids. V trimming: 4 bases; J trimming: 7 bases; junction bases outside the gene matches: 25. The germline V gene encodes CDR1 TSWWSYY and CDR2 QGS. CDR3 region: CALGVSVGRSHPWGIRGKLIF. The CDR3 DNA reads as TGTGCTCTTGGGGTCAGCGTGGGGCGTTCTCACCCCTGGGGGATACGGGGTAAACTCATCTTT.

The sample holds many counts of this clone. Only one base separates this from a far larger clonotype, so it likely reflects a read error. The sample holds other DNA sequences that translate to the same CDR3. The rearrangement links TRDV1 to TRDJ1, with 10 bases matching TRDD3. Here the J gene was assigned by germline matching of the DNA, as TCRdb has none. The CDR3 is 17 residues long. Germline V gives CDR1 TSWWSYY, CDR2 QGS. V shed 7 bases, J shed 5 bases, and the junction held 16 bases outside the gene matches. This CDR3 reads CALATLLRGIRSDKLIF. In DNA, the CDR3 is TGTGCTCTTGCGACTCTCCTACGGGGGATACGATCTGATAAACTCATCTTT.

This clone came up a few times. TCRdb pairs this DNA with a much larger clone's protein that differs at residue 6, likely a read error; the protein shown was translated from the DNA. This sequence joins TRDV1 and TRDJ1; no definite D call. No J gene was available from TCRdb, and it was assigned here by a germline match of the DNA. The CDR3 consists of 16 residues. V was trimmed by 0 bases and J by 0 bases, leaving 11 bases between them. Germline values: CDR1 TSWWSYY, CDR2 QGS. The DNA of the CDR3 is TGTGCTCTTGGGGAACTGAGATGGACAAACACCGATAAACTCATCTTT. Residues: CALGELRWTNTDKLIF.

The CDR3 loop reads CALRRDTGAMLTDKLIF. The CDR3, as DNA: TGTGCTCTACGTCGCGATACTGGGGCTATGTTAACCGATAAACTCATCTTT. The rearrangement uses TRDV1 and TRDJ1, with 7 bases matching TRDD3. The CDR3 spans 17 residues. The V and J ends lost 9 bases and 2 bases, in that order; junction bases with no gene match: 18. Germline-derived CDR1 and CDR2 are TSWWSYY and QGS.

This clone was seen a few times. The translation of this DNA and the TCRdb protein of a much larger clone differ at residue 5, probably owing to a read error; the protein shown here is translated from the DNA. In DNA, the CDR3 is TGTGCTCTTGGGGATGGTCCTACACCGCCCCTCCCGACCGATAAACTCATCTTT. It is translated as CALGDGPTPPLPTDKLIF. This chain joins TRDV1 and TRDJ1, with D possibly being TRDD2 (6 bases). V was pared by 3 bases and J by 2 bases, with 22 bases between. Germline V gene data show CDR1 as TSWWSYY and CDR2 as QGS. This CDR3 spans 18 amino acids.

This clone has more than one count but fewer than ten. TCRdb shows a much larger clone's protein in place of this DNA's translation, and the two differ at residue 13, likely through a read error; the protein shown is translated from the DNA. The gene calls are TRDV1 and TRDJ1; D may match TRDD2 or TRDD3 (5 bases each). Here the J gene came from matching the DNA to germline, since TCRdb omits it. Looked up from germline, CDR1 is TSWWSYY and CDR2 is QGS. The V and J ends lost 2 bases and 0 bases respectively, with 22 bases between them. The CDR3 contains 19 residues. CDR3 region: CALGEIFPRLGLYTDKLIF. CDR3 in DNA: TGTGCTCTTGGGGAAATCTTCCCCCGATTGGGGCTGTACACCGATAAACTCATCTTT.

With respect to this clone: The translation of this DNA and the TCRdb protein of a much larger clone differ at residue 18, probably owing to a read error; the protein shown here is translated from the DNA. The chain has TRDV1 and TRDJ1; TRDD3 matches at 11 bases. V shed 0 bases, J shed 3 bases, and the junction held 24 bases outside the gene matches. Germline V gene lookup returns CDR1 TSWWSYY and CDR2 QGS. The CDR3 has 23 residues. This CDR3 is CALGELSLPIMPTGGYIADKLIF. The CDR3 region has the DNA TGTGCTCTTGGGGAACTCTCCCTCCCTATAATGCCTACTGGGGGATATATCGCCGATAAACTCATCTTT.

This clone was found a few times. It is likely a read error: a sequence one base away is far more abundant. The same CDR3 can be traced to other DNA sequences in this sample. The J gene went uncalled, whereas the V gene is TRDV1; TRDD3 reflects the table's D call only, with no check against the DNA. The CDR3 sequence is 20 residues long. Germline assignment: CDR1 TSWWSYY and CDR2 QGS. CDR3 bases: TGTGCTCTTGGGGAGGTCGGGAGACGGACCCCGGGAAGGTACACCGATAAACTCATCTTC. Translating gives CALGEVGRRTPGRYTDKLIF.

In this sample, this clone turned up a few times. TCRdb has a much larger clone's protein, which differs at residue 11 from the translation of this DNA, likely because of a read error; what is shown is the protein translated from the DNA. The chain uses TRDV1 and TRDJ1, with D possibly called TRDD2 or TRDD3 (5 bases each). The J gene, not given by TCRdb, was assigned here from a germline match of the nucleotide sequence. Germline V gene data show CDR1 as TSWWSYY and CDR2 as QGS. Trimming cost V 0 bases and J 7 bases, with 27 bases left between them. The CDR3 runs 19 residues. CDR3 loop: CALGELGIPTKLGRSKLIF. The CDR3 DNA follows: TGTGCTCTTGGGGAACTCGGGATCCCTACCAAATTAGGAAGGAGTAAACTCATCTTT.

This clone was detected ten times or more. At residue 12, the translated DNA and the protein in TCRdb do not agree; the protein given here is derived from the DNA. The sample holds other DNA sequences that translate to the same CDR3. The V call is TRDV1, the J call TRDJ1, with 8 bases fitting TRDD3. Because TCRdb records no J gene, it was assigned here through a match of the DNA to germline. The V gene's germline CDR1 is TSWWSYY and CDR2 QGS. J lost 1 base, V lost 5 bases, and 12 bases had no gene match. This CDR3 region has 17 residues. The CDR3 sequence is CALGWRGGIFPTDKLIF. The CDR3 bases are TGTGCTCTTGGGTGGCGAGGGGGGATATTCCCCACCGATAAACTCATCTTT.

This clone was detected a few times. TCRdb pairs this DNA with a much larger clone's protein that differs at residue 11, likely a read error; the protein shown was translated from the DNA. CDR3 DNA sequence: TGTGCTCTTGGGACTTCTACAAACTGGGAGAGCACCGATAAACTCATCTTT. This codes for CALGTSTNWESTDKLIF. The chain links TRDV1 to TRDJ1; possibly TRDD3 for D (6 bases). TCRdb offers no J gene call, so here the DNA was matched to germline to obtain one. The germline V gene encodes CDR1 TSWWSYY and CDR2 QGS. The length of the CDR3 is 17 residues. V dropped 5 bases and J dropped 1 base, with 20 bases sitting between them.

This sequence joins TRDV1 and TRDJ1; a possible D gene is TRDD2 (5 bases). TCRdb offers no J gene call, so here the DNA was matched to germline to obtain one. Per the germline V gene, CDR1 is TSWWSYY and CDR2 is QGS. CDR3 size: 20 residues. V was clipped by 3 bases and J by 3 bases, with 29 bases between them. The CDR3 bases are TGTGCTCTTGGGGATGCCCATCCCCTACGAGGTCCGCCCTCTCCCGATAAACTCATCTTT. It yields the protein CALGDAHPLRGPPSPDKLIF.

Ten or more counts support this clone. Just one base apart from a much larger clone, this may be a read error. J is TRDJ1 and V is TRDV1, with D perhaps TRDD3 (5 bases). The CDR3 loop spans 19 amino acids. CDR1 is TSWWSYY, CDR2 QGS, per germline. This CDR3 reads CAIGELESSRSFITDKLIF. In DNA form, the CDR3 reads TGTGCTATTGGGGAACTAGAGTCGTCCCGGTCCTTTATTACCGATAAACTCATCTTT.

This clone was detected a few times. TCRdb's entry gives the protein of a much larger clone, which mismatches this DNA's translation at residue 5, likely from a read error; the protein reported here is translated from the DNA. The chain joins TRDV1 to TRDJ1, with TRDD3 identical over 9 bases. TCRdb carries no J gene annotation; the J gene was assigned here by matching the DNA with germline. There are 26 residues in the CDR3. J gave up 0 bases and V 4 bases, and 36 bases lay outside the gene matches. Per the germline V gene, CDR1 is TSWWSYY and CDR2 is QGS. Here the CDR3 reads CALGGFDSYIWMASWGIGGYTDKLIF. The CDR3 DNA sequence: TGTGCTCTTGGGGGATTCGATTCCTATATATGGATGGCTTCCTGGGGGATCGGGGGTTACACCGATAAACTCATCTTT.

Points on this clone: TCRdb's protein, taken from a much larger clone, differs from this DNA's translation at residue 5, likely owing to a read error; the protein displayed comes from the DNA. This sequence joins TRDV1 and TRDJ1, with TRDD3 as a possible D gene (5 bases). The J gene is not listed in TCRdb, so it was assigned here from a DNA match to germline. The CDR3 covers 19 residues. Germline CDR1 reads TSWWSYY; CDR2 reads QGS. The chain's CDR3 is CALGKLGGTESYPWDKLIF. DNA of the CDR3: TGTGCTCTTGGGAAACTAGGGGGTACAGAGTCTTACCCTTGGGATAAACTCATCTTT.

This clone was observed a few times. This DNA's translation differs at residue 17 from TCRdb's protein, which comes from a much larger clone; a read error is likely, and the protein shown is translated from the DNA. The chain links TRDV1 to TRDJ1, with 13 bases aligning to TRDD3. TCRdb lists no J gene, so it was determined here by aligning the DNA to germline. From germline, CDR1 is TSWWSYY and CDR2 QGS. With V trimmed by 0 bases and J by 3 bases, 19 bases remained unmatched. The CDR3 length is 22 residues. The CDR3 sequence: CALGELGSSRTGGYVDADKLIF. The CDR3 region has the DNA TGTGCTCTTGGGGAACTGGGATCAAGTCGTACTGGGGGATACGTCGACGCCGATAAACTCATCTTT.

This clone was recorded a few times. A far bigger clonotype differs at one base, so this is likely a read error. Other DNA sequences in this specimen translate into the identical CDR3. This chain uses TRDV1 with TRDJ1; the D gene is possibly TRDD3 (5 bases). No J segment appears in TCRdb, so it was assigned here by matching the sequence to germline. Per germline, CDR1 TSWWSYY and CDR2 QGS. The V end was cut by 4 bases, the J end by 7 bases, with 25 bases between. The CDR3 loop spans 17 amino acids. The DNA for the CDR3 is TGTGCTCTTGGGGGGCATTCCCCCGGTGTGGGTTGGGGTAAACTCATCTTT. Its protein is CALGGHSPGVGWGKLIF.

This clone was counted at least ten times. The protein in TCRdb stems from a much larger clone and differs at residue 17 from this DNA's translation, likely a read error; here the protein is translated from the DNA. The rearrangement links TRDV1 to TRDJ3; 12 nucleotides align to TRDD3. TCRdb offers no J gene call, so here the DNA was matched to germline to obtain one. There are 24 residues in the CDR3. Germline V gene lookup returns CDR1 TSWWSYY and CDR2 QGS. The CDR3 reads CALGERPYLPTGGYFSLDTRQMFF. CDR3 DNA: TGTGCTCTTGGGGAAAGGCCCTACCTTCCAACTGGGGGATACTTCTCCTTGGACACCCGACAGATGTTTTTC.

This clone was seen only a few times. A far larger clone is just one base off, so this is likely a read error. The sample carries other DNA sequences with the same CDR3. The chain joins TRDV1 to TRDJ1; TRDD3 matches at 8 bases. TCRdb does not report a J gene; here it was assigned by matching the DNA to germline references. CDR1 TSWWSYY and CDR2 QGS come from the germline V gene. This CDR3 is built from 18 residues. V trimming: 4 bases; J trimming: 7 bases; junction bases outside the gene matches: 20. CDR3 DNA: TGTGCTCTTGGGGCGCCTCCCCTTGGTGGGGGATTGAATGCTAAACTCATCTTT. Protein sequence: CALGAPPLGGGLNAKLIF.

A few counts support this clone. The mismatch at residue 8 between this DNA's translation and the TCRdb protein of a much larger clone likely reflects a read error; the protein shown is translated from the DNA. J is TRDJ1 and V is TRDV1; the D is unclear. Here the J gene was assigned by germline matching of the DNA, as TCRdb has none. Per germline, CDR1 TSWWSYY and CDR2 QGS. CDR3 length equals 15 residues. Here the CDR3 DNA reads TGTGCTCTTGGGGCACCCCTCCCCCGTACCGCTAAACTCATCTTT. Protein sequence: CALGAPLPRTAKLIF.

This clone has only a few counts. A far larger clone is only one base removed, so a read error is likely. This same CDR3 is encoded by further DNA sequences in the sample. The V gene is TRDV2, the J gene TRDJ1, with D unresolved. TCRdb supplies no J gene; here it was assigned by aligning the nucleotide sequence to germline. V lost 3 bases and J lost 0, with 16 bases in between. From germline, CDR1 is GEAIGNYY and CDR2 EKD. The CDR3 is 16 residues long. CDR3 sequence: CACDPAPFKYTDKLIF. The DNA of the CDR3 is TGTGCCTGTGACCCGGCTCCCTTTAAATACACCGATAAACTCATCTTT.

Points on this clone: The TCRdb protein, from a much larger clone, departs from this DNA's translation at residue 13, likely by read error; the protein shown derives from the DNA. This chain uses TRDV2 with TRDJ1, with D maybe TRDD3 (6 bases). TCRdb records no J gene; here it was assigned by comparing the DNA to germline. The germline V gene has CDR1 GEAIGNYY and CDR2 EKD. CDR3 length equals 19 residues. The V end lost 1 base, the J end lost 0 bases, and 23 bases lay between the germline ends. DNA for the CDR3: TGTGCCTGTGACACTGTACTGGGAGACTCCTCTCGAGACACCGATAAACTCATCTTT. Translation: CACDTVLGDSSRDTDKLIF.

Comment on this clone: It differs at one base from a far larger clone, so likely a read error. The sample holds other DNA sequences that translate to the same CDR3. The CDR3 DNA reads TGTGCTCTTGGGGAAGTGAATTTTTACCCCGGGATTCTGACCGATAAACTCATCTTT. Protein sequence: CALGEVNFYPGILTDKLIF. This chain links TRDV1 with TRDJ1, with TRDD3 as a possible D gene (5 bases). The J gene was not available in TCRdb and was assigned here by matching the DNA to germline segments. Trimming stripped 2 bases from V and 2 bases from J, with 24 bases between. This CDR3 region has 19 residues. Germline V lookup: CDR1 TSWWSYY, CDR2 QGS.